The clone carrying this T cell receptor beta chain was counted only a few times. Its antigen is undetermined. This entry comes from a study of T cell repertoires in cytomegalovirus infection. Study summary: Well-studied HLA-B-restricted epitopes and recently identified HLA-C-restricted epitopes of CMV were both used in the study. Shared public TCR beta signatures pointed to both CMV infection and a matching HLA type. Broader study findings: CMV-specific TCR beta clonotypes restricted by HLA-C dominated the ex vivo response.

The V gene lost 5 bases and the J gene lost 3 bases, with 14 bases spanning the gap. Per germline, CDR1 SGHVS and CDR2 FNYEAQ. This CDR3 region has 14 residues. TCRdb reprocessed the reads with MiXCR, giving one entry per CDR3 protein. The table lists tens of thousands of distinct CDR3 sequences, about a fifth of them singletons. The sequencing here drew on CD8+ T cells from cultured PBMCs, taken from culture after CMV antigen stimulation. The V call is TRBV7-6, the J call TRBJ2-7, with TRBD1 as a possible D gene (6 bases). The clonotype was recovered from a human donor in good health (CMV status not recorded). Some clones in this sample may be carry-over from other donors' samples. CDR3 protein: CASSERQAFYEQYF. The CDR3 region has the DNA TGTGCCAGCAGCGAAAGACAGGCATTCTACGAGCAGTACTTC.